These 32 T cell receptor beta chains share one sample of origin, sequenced in a study of control samples from healthy donors and cancer patients. Generated by immunoSEQ multiplex PCR, the TCRdb table keeps only in-frame clones and is missing some. The table records 150,000 to 200,000 clones, 70% to 90% of them present only once. The specimen was blood. The receptors were gathered from a man between 18 and 35 years old in good health.

This rearrangement joins TRBV29-1 to TRBJ2-1, with 7 bases fitting TRBD2. The CDR3 is 14 amino acids. V gave up 4 bases and J gave up 3 bases; unmatched junction bases: 6. Germline V CDR1 and CDR2: SQVTM, ANQGSEA. The CDR3 protein is CSVGGGGRYNEQFF. DNA for the CDR3: TGCAGCGTTGGTGGGGGGGGACGCTACAATGAGCAGTTCTTC.

The genes are TRBV5-6 and TRBJ2-7; D may be TRBD2 (5 bases). Trimming stripped 3 bases from V and 3 bases from J, with 7 bases between. Germline CDR1 is SGHDT and CDR2 is YYEEEE. This CDR3 has 12 amino acids. The CDR3 region has the DNA TGTGCCAGCAGCTCGAGCGGCTACGAGCAGTACTTC. The encoded protein is CASSSSGYEQYF.

V usage is TRBV12-2 and J usage is TRBJ2-1; the table's D call TRBD2 went unverified against the DNA. TRBV12-2 is recorded as a pseudogene. The length of the CDR3 is 17 residues. Here the CDR3 DNA reads TGTGCAAGTCGCTTCGAACCTTCTAGAAGCTCCTACAATGAGCAGTTCTTC. Translating it yields CASRFEPSRSSYNEQFF.

A note on this clone: Other DNA sequences in the sample encode the same CDR3. The J gene is TRBJ1-5, the V gene TRBV28, with 9 bases lining up with TRBD1. This CDR3 contains 15 residues. Germline CDR1 is MDHEN and CDR2 is SYDVKM. Losses at the gene ends were 5 bases for V and 5 bases for J; bases not matched to a gene: 7. CDR3 loop: CASSLTGGVDQPQHF. For the CDR3, the DNA is TGTGCCAGCAGTCTCACAGGGGGCGTCGATCAGCCCCAGCATTTT.

The chain recombines TRBV2 with TRBJ1-1, with 7 bases that match TRBD1. V dropped 4 bases and J dropped 3; count of bases not matched to a gene: 11. The germline gives CDR1 SNHLY, CDR2 FYNNEI. The CDR3 runs 16 residues. CDR3 nucleotide sequence: TGTGCCAGCAGTGGCCCTTCCGACAGGGCCTACACTGAAGCTTTCTTT. Amino acid sequence: CASSGPSDRAYTEAFF.

J is TRBJ1-6 and V is TRBV13; D is possibly TRBD1 (6 bases). Germline assignment: CDR1 PRHDT and CDR2 FYEKMQ (reference sequence). With 0 bases removed from V and 7 bases from J, the gap between germline ends came to 10 bases. The CDR3 loop spans 15 amino acids. The CDR3 coding sequence is TGTGCCAGCAGCTTAGGCGACAGGTCGAATTCACCCCTCCACTTT. Amino acids: CASSLGDRSNSPLHF.

The rearrangement joins TRBV6-5 to TRBJ1-5; 9 positions agree with TRBD1. Trimming at V came to 5 bases and at J to 3 bases, leaving 5 bases not matched to a gene. Germline loops: CDR1 MNHEY, CDR2 SVGAGI. The CDR3 is 15 amino acids. This CDR3 is CASSKDRGNNQPQHF. The CDR3 coding sequence is TGTGCCAGCAGTAAGGACAGGGGAAACAATCAGCCCCAGCATTTT.

The chain couples TRBV11-1 to TRBJ1-2; 9 nucleotides line up with TRBD1. CDR1 is SGHAT and CDR2 is FQDESV in the germline V gene (reference sequence). The V segment lost 0 bases and the J segment 6 bases; nucleotides outside the gene matches: 2. The length of the CDR3 is 14 residues. In nucleotides, the CDR3 is TGTGCCAGCAGCTTAGCTGGGACAGGGAATGGCTACACCTTC. Its protein product is CASSLAGTGNGYTF.

The V and J genes are TRBV5-6 and TRBJ1-3; D not resolved. CDR1 and CDR2 (germline): SGHDT, YYEEEE. The CDR3 covers 14 residues. V lost 4 bases, J lost 0 bases, and 8 bases lay in between. The CDR3 is CASSRDRSGNTIYF. CDR3 DNA: TGTGCCAGCAGCCGAGACCGCTCTGGAAACACCATATATTTT.

The chain recombines TRBV6-2 or TRBV6-3 with TRBJ2-7, with a weak D call TRBD1 (6 bases). The CDR3 is 15 amino acids. Trimming took off 6 bases at V and 3 bases at J, with 18 bases between the two ends. Germline lookup yields CDR1 MNHEY and CDR2 SVGEGT. CDR3 sequence: CASSATRGNGYEQYF. The CDR3 nucleotides read TGTGCCAGCAGCGCAACCAGGGGCAACGGCTACGAGCAGTACTTC.

The chain couples TRBV5-1 to TRBJ2-1; no clear D gene. The germline gives CDR1 SGHRS, CDR2 YFSETQ. The germline V and J ends were trimmed by 6 bases and 4 bases, with 11 bases remaining between them. The CDR3 totals 13 residues. This CDR3 is CASNQPTYNEQFF. The CDR3 nucleotides read TGCGCCAGCAACCAACCCACGTACAATGAGCAGTTCTTC. The complete variable domain, with remaining parts taken from reference TRBV5-1 and TRBJ2-1, reads KAGVTQTPRYLIKTRGQQVTLSCSPISGHRSVSWYQQTPGQGLQFLFEYFSETQRNKGNFPGRFSGRQFSNSRSEMNVSTLELGDSALYLCASNQPTYNEQFFGPGTRLTVL.

In its sample, this clone was seen a few times. The J gene is TRBJ1-5, the V gene TRBV7-6, with D possibly matching TRBD1 (5 bases). The germline gives CDR1 SGHVS, CDR2 FNYEAQ. The CDR3 runs 14 residues. The germline V and J ends were trimmed by 5 bases and 2 bases, with 10 bases remaining between them. CDR3: CASSLGAGNQPQHF. CDR3 DNA sequence: TGTGCCAGCAGCCTCGGGGCTGGCAATCAGCCCCAGCATTTT.

The rearrangement uses TRBV14 and TRBJ2-2, with TRBD1 matching over 8 bases. The CDR3 covers 17 residues. With 4 bases clipped from V and 1 base from J, the junction kept 8 bases outside the gene matches. CDR1 and CDR2 from the germline V gene are SGHDN and FVKESK. CDR3 coding DNA: TGTGCCAGCAGCCGATCTTCCGGGACAGGGAACACCGGGGAGCTGTTTTTT. This gives the protein CASSRSSGTGNTGELFF.

J is TRBJ2-1 and V is TRBV12-3 or TRBV12-4; D uncertain. The CDR3 spans 13 residues. Trimming left V 3 bases short and J 4 bases short, with 7 bases between. The CDR3: CASSLGGYNEQFF. The CDR3 nucleotides read TGTGCCAGCAGTTTGGGCGGATACAATGAGCAGTTCTTC.

V is TRBV14 and J is TRBJ2-3; tentatively, D is TRBD1 (6 bases). The CDR3 sequence is 17 residues long. V was pared by 0 bases and J by 6 bases, with 19 bases between. Germline lookup yields CDR1 SGHDN and CDR2 FVKESK. The CDR3 DNA reads as TGTGCCAGCAGCCAAGATCCTGGACAGCCCAAGGGGGATACGCAGTATTTT. Its protein is CASSQDPGQPKGDTQYF.

This clone appeared once. The chain carries TRBV6-2 or TRBV6-3 and TRBJ2-7; 8 nucleotides line up with TRBD1. V was clipped by 5 bases and J by 5 bases; unmatched bases: 14. Germline CDR1 MNHEY, CDR2 SVGEGT. The CDR3 is 16 amino acids. CDR3 loop: CASSAETGTGSDEQYF. Here the CDR3 DNA reads TGTGCCAGCAGTGCCGAGACCGGGACAGGATCGGACGAGCAGTACTTC.

J is TRBJ2-5 and V is TRBV6-2 or TRBV6-3; the match to TRBD2 covers 7 bases. The CDR3 loop spans 13 amino acids. The V segment lost 5 bases and the J segment 2 bases; nucleotides outside the gene matches: 2. Germline V gene sequence: CDR1 MNHEY, CDR2 SVGEGT. Here the CDR3 DNA reads TGTGCCAGCAGTCTAGCGGTACAAGAGACCCAGTACTTC. Protein sequence: CASSLAVQETQYF.

The gene calls are TRBV30 and TRBJ2-5, with D tentatively TRBD1 (5 bases). The germline V and J ends were trimmed by 3 bases and 7 bases, with 24 bases remaining between them. CDR1 is GTSNPN, CDR2 SVGIG, per germline (reference sequence). The length of the CDR3 is 16 residues. In DNA form, the CDR3 reads TGTGCCTGGAGCAGGGTAGCCCGACCTCCCTCAACGACCCAGTACTTC. This gives the protein CAWSRVARPPSTTQYF.

J is TRBJ1-4 and V is TRBV19; tentatively, D is TRBD1 (5 bases). Germline-derived CDR1 and CDR2 are LNHDA and SQIVND (reference sequence). The CDR3 is made up of 14 amino acids. With 3 bases removed from V and 8 bases from J, the gap between germline ends came to 13 bases. The CDR3 DNA is TGTGCCAGTAGTATCGGGAGGGCAGGGGAAAAACTGTTTTTT. Its translation is CASSIGRAGEKLFF.

V usage is TRBV5-4 and J usage is TRBJ2-3; unclear D gene. The CDR3 covers 14 residues. Between the trimmed V and J ends, which lost 3 bases and 5 bases, there was a span of 13 bases. Germline values: CDR1 SGHNT, CDR2 YYREEE (reference sequence). This CDR3 is CASSSLQPGDTQYF. The CDR3 bases are TGTGCCAGCAGCTCCCTACAGCCAGGAGATACGCAGTATTTT. Using reference TRBV5-4 and TRBJ2-3 for the parts outside the CDR3, the full variable domain is ETGVTQSPTHLIKTRGQQVTLRCSSQSGHNTVSWYQQALGQGPQFIFQYYREEENGRGNFPPRFSGLQFPNYSSELNVNALELDDSALYLCASSSLQPGDTQYFGPGTRLTVL.

The rearrangement links TRBV4-3 to TRBJ1-3; D possibly corresponds to TRBD1 (5 bases). The germline CDR1 and CDR2 sequences are LGHNA and YSLEER. Trimming removed 0 bases from V and 0 bases from J, with 12 bases in between. The CDR3 consists of 17 residues. In nucleotides, the CDR3 is TGCGCCAGCAGCCAAGAAGAGGGGCCACACTCTGGAAACACCATATATTTT. Translation gives CASSQEEGPHSGNTIYF.

The V and J genes are TRBV10-3 and TRBJ2-1; 9 nucleotides match TRBD1. The length of the CDR3 is 16 residues. The ends lost 0 bases at V and 7 bases at J; junction bases unmatched: 7. Germline V gene sequence: CDR1 ENHRY, CDR2 SYGVKD. The CDR3 nucleotides read TGTGCCATCAGTGAGTCCTTGGGGACAGGGAGGAATGAGCAGTTCTTC. Translating it yields CAISESLGTGRNEQFF.

This clone was seen more than once but under ten times. The chain employs TRBV30 and TRBJ2-1; D perhaps matches TRBD2 (6 bases). V lost 2 bases, J lost 10 bases, and 12 bases lay in between. CDR3 length: 12 residues. The germline V gene has CDR1 GTSNPN and CDR2 SVGIG (reference sequence). For the CDR3, the DNA is TGTGCCTGGAGTCTAGCGAGGTACGAGCAGTTCTTC. Its translation: CAWSLARYEQFF.

The V call is TRBV19, the J call TRBJ2-3; 11 bases are a match to TRBD2. Germline lookup yields CDR1 LNHDA and CDR2 SQIVND (reference sequence). V shed 3 bases and J 2 bases; nucleotides not matched to a gene: 10. This CDR3 spans 18 amino acids. CDR3 sequence: CASSMELAGALSTDTQYF. In DNA, the CDR3 is TGTGCCAGTAGTATGGAACTAGCGGGGGCCCTTTCCACAGATACGCAGTATTTT.

The rearrangement links TRBV3-1 (or the pseudogene TRBV3-2) to TRBJ2-7; TRBD1 matches 7 bases. Germline CDR1 LGHDT, CDR2 YNNKEL (reference sequence). V shed 1 base and J 1 base; nucleotides not matched to a gene: 1. The CDR3 has 14 amino acids. Written as DNA, the CDR3 is TGTGCCAGCAGCCAAGCGGACAGGTCCTACGAGCAGTACTTC. Its translation is CASSQADRSYEQYF.

The chain combines TRBV19 with TRBJ1-5, with D possibly being TRBD1 (6 bases). The V end lost 8 bases, the J end lost 0 bases, and 20 bases lay between the germline ends. This CDR3 has 17 amino acids. Germline CDR1 and CDR2: LNHDA and SQIVND (reference sequence). The CDR3 is CASGFAGERYSNQPQHF. DNA of the CDR3: TGTGCCAGTGGATTTGCAGGGGAGAGATATAGCAATCAGCCCCAGCATTTT.

The chain carries TRBV7-9 and TRBJ2-2, with 9 bases aligning to TRBD1. From germline, CDR1 is SEHNR and CDR2 FQNEAQ (reference sequence). This CDR3 comprises 15 residues. V shed 5 bases and J 3 bases; nucleotides not matched to a gene: 4. CDR3 residues: CASSLQGADTGELFF. In DNA form, the CDR3 reads TGTGCCAGCAGCCTACAGGGGGCGGACACCGGGGAGCTGTTTTTT.

The count of this clone is one. The chain employs TRBV6-5 and TRBJ2-7, with a tentative D call TRBD2 (6 bases). Germline CDR1 and CDR2: MNHEY and SVGAGI. V gave up 0 bases and J gave up 3 bases, with 9 bases separating them. The length of the CDR3 is 14 residues. CDR3 nucleotide sequence: TGTGCCAGCAGTTACTCGGCGCGGGGCTACGAGCAGTACTTC. Protein product: CASSYSARGYEQYF.

V usage is TRBV9 and J usage is TRBJ2-3, with 7 nucleotides matching TRBD2. CDR1 and CDR2 (germline): SGDLS, YYNGEE. The CDR3 is 16 amino acids. V gave up 1 base and J gave up 0 bases; unmatched junction bases: 5. The CDR3 is CASSVNSGGSTDTQYF. In nucleotides, the CDR3 is TGTGCCAGCAGCGTAAACTCGGGGGGAAGCACAGATACGCAGTATTTT.

This clone has only one observation. This rearrangement joins TRBV4-1 to TRBJ2-2; 11 nucleotides match TRBD2. CDR3 length: 18 amino acids. Germline CDR1 MGHRA, CDR2 YSYEKL. The ends lost 5 bases at V and 1 base at J; junction bases unmatched: 9. Here the CDR3 DNA reads TGCGCCAGCAGCGCCCGTGGCCTAGCGGGGGGGAACACCGGGGAGCTGTTTTTT. Amino acid sequence: CASSARGLAGGNTGELFF.

This chain connects TRBV6-2 or TRBV6-3 to TRBJ1-5; possibly TRBD1 for D (6 bases). The length of the CDR3 is 14 residues. Germline V gene sequence: CDR1 MNHEY, CDR2 SVGEGT. V was cut by 5 bases and J by 6 bases, with 14 bases left in between. CDR3 residues: CASSPRGAVQPQHF. The CDR3 nucleotides are TGTGCCAGCAGTCCCCGGGGGGCGGTTCAGCCCCAGCATTTT.

This chain connects TRBV7-2 to TRBJ2-5, with 12 bases fitting TRBD2. Germline V CDR1 and CDR2: SGHTA, FQGNSA. With V trimmed by 2 bases and J by 5 bases, 6 bases remained unmatched. The CDR3 consists of 16 residues. The DNA for the CDR3 is TGTGCCAGCAGCTTACCCCTAGCGGGGGGGCGTGAGACCCAGTACTTC. Translated, it gives CASSLPLAGGRETQYF.